This T cell receptor (beta chain) originates from a study of T cell repertoires in cytomegalovirus infection. V lost 0 bases and J lost 7, with 16 bases in between. The CDR3 covers 16 residues. Germline CDR1 reads MNHEY; CDR2 reads SVGAGI. Of note for this clonotype: Its target is not known.

TCRdb passed the reads through MiXCR, listing each CDR3 protein once. The table lists some 800,000 distinct CDR3 sequences, 32% of them singletons, with roughly 12% in the top ten. The sequence was collected from a human donor in good health (CMV status not recorded). Some clones in this sample may be carry-over from other donors' samples. This specimen was cultured CD8+ T cells from PBMCs, taken from culture after CMV antigen stimulation. The V call is TRBV6-5, the J call TRBJ2-1; D possibly corresponds to TRBD1 (6 bases). CDR3 bases: TGTGCCAGCAGTTACTCGGACAGATCCCCGGTTAATGAGCAGTTCTTC. Translation gives CASSYSDRSPVNEQFF.